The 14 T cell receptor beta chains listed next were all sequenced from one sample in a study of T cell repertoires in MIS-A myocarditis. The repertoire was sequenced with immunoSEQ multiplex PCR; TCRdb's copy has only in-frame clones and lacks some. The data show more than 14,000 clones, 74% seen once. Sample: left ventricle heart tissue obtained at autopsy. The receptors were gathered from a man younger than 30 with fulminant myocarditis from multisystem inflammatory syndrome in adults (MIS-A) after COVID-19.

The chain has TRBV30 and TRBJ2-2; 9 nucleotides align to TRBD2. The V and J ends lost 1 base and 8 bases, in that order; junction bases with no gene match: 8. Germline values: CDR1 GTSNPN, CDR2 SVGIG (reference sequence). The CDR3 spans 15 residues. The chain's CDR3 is CAWSGVAGAVGELFF. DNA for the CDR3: TGTGCCTGGAGTGGAGTAGCGGGAGCAGTAGGGGAGCTGTTTTTT.

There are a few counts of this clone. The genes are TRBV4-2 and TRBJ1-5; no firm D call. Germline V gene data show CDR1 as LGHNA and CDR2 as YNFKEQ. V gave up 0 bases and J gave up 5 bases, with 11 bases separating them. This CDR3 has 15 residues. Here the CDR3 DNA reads TGTGCCAGCAGCCAAGATGGCCAGGTTCATCAGCCCCAGCATTTT. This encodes CASSQDGQVHQPQHF.

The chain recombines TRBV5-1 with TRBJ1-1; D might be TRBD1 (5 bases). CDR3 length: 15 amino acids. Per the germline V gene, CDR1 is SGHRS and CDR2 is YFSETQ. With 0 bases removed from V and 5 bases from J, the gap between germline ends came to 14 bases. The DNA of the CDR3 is TGCGCCAGCAGCTTGGCTATTGGGGGTGAGACTGAAGCTTTCTTT. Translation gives CASSLAIGGETEAFF. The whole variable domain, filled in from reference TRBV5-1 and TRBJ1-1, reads KAGVTQTPRYLIKTRGQQVTLSCSPISGHRSVSWYQQTPGQGLQFLFEYFSETQRNKGNFPGRFSGRQFSNSRSEMNVSTLELGDSALYLCASSLAIGGETEAFFGQGTRLTVV.

Here the CDR3 DNA reads TGTGCCTGGAGTGAAGAAAGGACTAGCGGGAGCTCCTACGAGCAGTACTTC. It yields the protein CAWSEERTSGSSYEQYF. The chain carries TRBV30 and TRBJ2-7; 13 positions match TRBD2. This CDR3 comprises 17 residues. The V gene end was trimmed by 1 base and the J gene end by 0 bases; junction bases not matched to a gene: 6. Germline V gene lookup returns CDR1 GTSNPN and CDR2 SVGIG (reference sequence).

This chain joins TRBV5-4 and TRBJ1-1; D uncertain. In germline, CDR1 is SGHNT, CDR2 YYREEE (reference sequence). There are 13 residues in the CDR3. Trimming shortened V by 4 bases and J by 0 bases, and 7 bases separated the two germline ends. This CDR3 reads CASSPYLNTEAFF. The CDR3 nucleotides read TGTGCCAGCAGCCCTTATTTGAACACTGAAGCTTTCTTT.

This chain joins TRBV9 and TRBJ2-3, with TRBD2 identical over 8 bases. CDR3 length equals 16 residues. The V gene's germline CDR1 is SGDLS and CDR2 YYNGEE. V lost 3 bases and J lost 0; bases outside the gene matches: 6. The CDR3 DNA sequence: TGTGCCAGCAGCGCCCGGGGGGGGGACAGCACAGATACGCAGTATTTT. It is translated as CASSARGGDSTDTQYF.

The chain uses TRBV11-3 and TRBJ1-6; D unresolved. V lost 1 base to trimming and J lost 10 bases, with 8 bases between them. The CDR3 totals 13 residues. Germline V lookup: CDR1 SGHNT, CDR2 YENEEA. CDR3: CASSLVTGSPLHF. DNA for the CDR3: TGTGCCAGCAGCTTAGTTACCGGGTCACCCCTCCACTTT.

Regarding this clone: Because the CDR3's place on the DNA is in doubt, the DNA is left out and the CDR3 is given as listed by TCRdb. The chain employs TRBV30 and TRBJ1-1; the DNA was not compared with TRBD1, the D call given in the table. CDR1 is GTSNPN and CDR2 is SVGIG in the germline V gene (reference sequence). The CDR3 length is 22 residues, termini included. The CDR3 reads CAWSLHRSVPGVSIQGHTEAFF.

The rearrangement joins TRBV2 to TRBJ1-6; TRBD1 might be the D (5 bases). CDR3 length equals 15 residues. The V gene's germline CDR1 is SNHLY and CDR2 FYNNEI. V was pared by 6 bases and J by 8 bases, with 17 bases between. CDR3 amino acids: CASSGTGREDSPLHF. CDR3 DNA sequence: TGTGCCAGCAGCGGGACGGGTCGCGAAGATTCACCCCTCCACTTT.

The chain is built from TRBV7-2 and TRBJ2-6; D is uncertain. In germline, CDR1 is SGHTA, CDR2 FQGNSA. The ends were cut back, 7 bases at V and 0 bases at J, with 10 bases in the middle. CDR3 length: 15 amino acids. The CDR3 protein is CASTEVLSGANVLTF. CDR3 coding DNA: TGTGCCAGCACAGAAGTCCTCTCTGGGGCCAACGTCCTGACTTTC.

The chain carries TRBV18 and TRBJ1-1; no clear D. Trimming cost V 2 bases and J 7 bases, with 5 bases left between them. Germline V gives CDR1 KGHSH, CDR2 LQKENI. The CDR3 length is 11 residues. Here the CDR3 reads CASSPDGEAFF. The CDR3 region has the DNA TGTGCCAGCTCACCAGACGGTGAAGCTTTCTTT.

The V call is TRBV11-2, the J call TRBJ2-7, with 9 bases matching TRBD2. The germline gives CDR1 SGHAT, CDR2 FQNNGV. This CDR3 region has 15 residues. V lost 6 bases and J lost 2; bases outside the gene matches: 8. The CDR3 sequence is CASSLTSGDTYEQYF. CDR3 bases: TGTGCCAGCAGTTTGACTAGCGGTGACACCTACGAGCAGTACTTC.

The chain's CDR3 is CASSWDQETQYF. For the CDR3, the DNA is TGCGCCAGCAGCTGGGATCAAGAGACCCAGTACTTC. The J gene is TRBJ2-5, the V gene TRBV5-1, with D unclear. Germline V lookup: CDR1 SGHRS, CDR2 YFSETQ. The CDR3 totals 12 residues. Trimming left V 3 bases short and J 2 bases short, with 5 bases between.

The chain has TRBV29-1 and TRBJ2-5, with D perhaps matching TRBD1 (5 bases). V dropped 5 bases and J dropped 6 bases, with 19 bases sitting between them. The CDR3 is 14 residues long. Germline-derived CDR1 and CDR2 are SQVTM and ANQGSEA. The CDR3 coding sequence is TGCAGCGTTAAGATTGACAGTTTTACGAAGACCCAGTACTTC. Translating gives CSVKIDSFTKTQYF.